The 3 T cell receptor beta chains presented below share a single source sample, sequenced in a study of vaccination and CD4 T cells after COVID-19. Their antigens remain unidentified. The Oncomine TCR Beta short-read assay was what sequenced the DNA obtained from cultured CD4+ T cells. TCRdb reprocessed the PCR reads with MiXCR, giving one entry per CDR3 protein. The data show about 14,000 distinct CDR3 sequences, around 60% seen once. Treatment noted: roughly 10-day PBMC culture with coronavirus spike peptide pools or control peptides (ViraFEST assay). Material for sequencing was CD4+ T cells from blood, cultured in vitro. The receptor source for this set is a human donor who had recovered from COVID-19.

The chain recombines TRBV7-6 with TRBJ2-2, with 7 bases that match TRBD1. From germline, CDR1 is SGHVS and CDR2 FNYEAQ. There are 15 residues in the CDR3. V shed 1 base, J shed 6 bases, and the junction held 5 bases outside the gene matches. The CDR3 DNA reads as TGTGCCAGCAGCTTAGAAGGGGGCCAGTCCGGGGAGCTGTTTTTT. Translation: CASSLEGGQSGELFF.

The chain is built from TRBV28 and TRBJ2-7; 7 bases map to TRBD2. The trim removed 6 bases at V and 2 bases at J, leaving 13 bases unmatched. The length of the CDR3 is 16 residues. Germline assignment: CDR1 MDHEN and CDR2 SYDVKM. In nucleotides, the CDR3 is TGTGCCAGCAGCCCGTCGTCAGCGGGATCGGCCTACGAGCAGTACTTC. It yields the protein CASSPSSAGSAYEQYF.

The chain employs TRBV10-1 and TRBJ1-1; no definite D call. The germline V gene has CDR1 WNHNN and CDR2 SYGVQD (reference sequence). The V end lost 2 bases, the J end lost 3 bases, and 7 bases lay between the germline ends. CDR3 length equals 13 residues. The CDR3: CASSEQTDTEAFF. CDR3 DNA: TGCGCCAGCAGTGAGCAAACCGACACTGAAGCTTTCTTT.